This entry describes one T cell receptor (beta chain). This clonotype was counted at least ten times. Its antigen is unknown. Base qualities are not recorded, but no much larger clone differs from it by a single base. This sample was taken from a study of identical twins (dated by TCRdb to the mid-2010s). Notes on the research overall: To test whether fetal clonotypes persist, the study used deep sequencing on TCR alpha and beta repertoires from monozygotic twins, unrelated adults of various ages, and cord blood. To rule out contamination, replicate twin experiments were performed at different times with different library preparation protocols.

Only healthy Caucasian donors were included. Three pairs of female monozygotic twins, all aged roughly 18 to 30 years, made up the twin cohort. Peripheral blood mononuclear cells were used as the source from which RNA for TCR libraries was isolated. Library preparation employed 5' RACE. Instrument used: Illumina HiSeq 2000. A universal primer binding site was introduced by template switching, and a unique molecular identifier was present in the final cDNA, enabling accurate counting of TCR cDNA molecules. Specific primers in the conserved constant-segment region were used to synthesize first-strand cDNA for TCR alpha and beta chains. To control for contamination, every cDNA library was double barcoded, receiving both a SMART-Mk sample barcode and Illumina barcodes. TruSeq adapter sequences, together with Illumina sample barcodes, were added in two successive PCR steps. TCR alpha and beta cDNA libraries were sequenced on the Illumina HiSeq platform with custom primers. The authors' analysis ran thus. Raw reads were processed with MiGEC to extract unique molecular identifiers, and MiXCR was used to determine CDR3 positions. For each individual, recombination models were inferred using an EM algorithm with the repgenHMM and IGoR tools. Shared clonotype analysis was performed with the tcR package in R, normalizing sharing by the product of cloneset sizes. To study raw recombination without the effects of thymic and clonal selection, out-of-frame nonproductive sequences were analyzed. Using fastp at Q25 and MiXCR, TCRdb reprocessed the public reads and kept productive beta chains. Each entry merges the rows of one CDR3 protein and shows their most common DNA and genes. The V and J calls and clone size come from TCRdb's table, not from the authors' own analysis. This sample comprises some 900,000 distinct CDR3 sequences, 12% of them detected only once. The ten biggest clones cover roughly 1.6% of the sample.

Beyond this particular receptor, the publication reports: Out-of-frame TCR alpha sequences shared between twins showed an excess of low generation-probability sequences compared with coincidental sharing between unrelated individuals. Invariant T cells such as MAIT and iNKT could partly confound zero-insertion analyses, although diverse VJ usage argued against such confounding for most clonotypes. Conclusions relied on cross-sectional statistical analysis, since the same donors could not be followed over many years. Abundant cord blood beta clonotypes carried fewer insertions; young adult naive repertoires showed a weaker similar trend, while memory repertoires showed none. The excess sharing between twins in beta out-of-frame sequences was weaker because fewer shared sequences reduced the signal-to-noise ratio. In monozygotic twins, recombination models systematically underestimated out-of-frame TCR alpha sharing, but the models matched the sharing seen between unrelated individuals.

Per the germline V gene, MDHEN is the CDR1 and SYDVKM is the CDR2. The CDR3 runs 13 residues from the cysteine to the phenylalanine. Just CDR3 DNA is preserved here, 39 bases in frame from base 1. Here V drops 6 bases and J drops 5 bases, and the junction holds 6 bases not matched to any gene. This sample was shared with a second study, whose subject was yellow fever vaccine responses in identical twins. The second study's authors report: According to the authors, in identical twins the way T cells responded to vaccination appeared partly convergent and partly personalized. Focusing on identical twins, the study followed the T cell clones that responded to the vaccine, and did so with precision.

The rearrangement joined TRBV28 to TRBJ1-1, and TRBD1 aligns with 7 junction nucleotides. This TCR derives from a woman aged 18-29 years in good health. Sequencing was carried out using PBMCs. The nucleotide sequence reads as follows: TGTGCCAGCAGACGACAGGGATTGACTGAAGCTTTCTTT. This is translated as CASRRQGLTEAFF.